Presented here are 26 T cell receptor beta chains from one specimen sequenced in a study of regulatory T cells in long-lasting Graves disease. Time point meaning: newly diagnosed GD, antithyroid drugs for less than 3 months. The authors made the TCR library using RNA they extracted from PBMCs. Arm-PCR of CDR3 regions and iRepertoire HTBI primers were the basis on which TCR beta libraries were built. Each CDR3 protein gets one entry after TCRdb re-called the multiplex PCR reads with MiXCR. The data contain 350,000 to 450,000 distinct CDR3 sequences, 15% of them singletons. The same data also contributed to another study, on T cells in Graves' hyperthyroidism and ophthalmopathy.

The sample was peripheral blood mononuclear cells (PBMCs), taken at new diagnosis, from a patient treated with antithyroid drugs. The receptors originated from a woman aged 40-49 years with Graves disease.

For this clonotype: At one end, the junction sequence differs from germline, possibly due to a read error. This chain uses TRBV6-1 with TRBJ1-4, with no clear D. Germline CDR1 is MNHNS and CDR2 is SASEGT. The CDR3 has 14 residues. The CDR3 DNA reads TGTACCAGCAGGATCCCTGGGGCTAATGAAAAACTGTTTTTT. Translated, it gives CTSRIPGANEKLFF.

In this sample, this clonotype turned up a few times. The chain couples TRBV19 to TRBJ2-7; TRBD2 aligns across 9 bases. CDR3 length: 15 amino acids. The germline V gene encodes CDR1 LNHDA and CDR2 SQIVND (reference sequence). The junction had 9 bases not matched to a gene; V was cut back by 6 bases and J by 3 bases. CDR3: CASSLGLASYYEQYF. In DNA form, the CDR3 reads TGTGCCAGTAGCCTCGGACTAGCGTCATACTACGAGCAGTACTTC.

This clonotype was recorded a few times. The chain has TRBV5-1 and TRBJ2-1, with 9 bases matching TRBD2. The germline V gene has CDR1 SGHRS and CDR2 YFSETQ. CDR3 size: 18 residues. V was clipped by 0 bases and J by 9 bases; unmatched bases: 16. CDR3 DNA: TGCGCCAGCAGCTTGGGGGCGGGAGGGCCCCACACATCAAGTGAGCAGTTCTTC. It is translated as CASSLGAGGPHTSSEQFF.

This clonotype has ten or more counts. This chain connects TRBV7-9 to TRBJ1-2; TRBD1 aligns across 8 bases. The V and J ends lost 5 bases and 3 bases, in that order; junction bases with no gene match: 2. Per the germline V gene, CDR1 is SEHNR and CDR2 is FQNEAQ (reference sequence). The CDR3 runs to 13 residues. The CDR3: CASSQTGDYGYTF. Here the CDR3 DNA reads TGTGCCAGCAGCCAGACAGGGGACTATGGCTACACCTTC.

This clonotype occurred a few times. A much larger clone lies one base from this, so it may be a read error. V is TRBV11-1 and J is TRBJ1-6, with D perhaps TRBD1 (6 bases). The V end lost 8 bases, the J end lost 1 base, and 15 bases lay between the germline ends. The CDR3 totals 16 residues. Germline-derived CDR1 and CDR2 are SGHAT and FQDESV (reference sequence). Here the CDR3 DNA reads TGTGCCAGCGGCTCGGACAGCTATTCCTATAATTCACCCCTCCACTTT. It is translated as CASGSDSYSYNSPLHF.

CDR3 residues: CAINQLGLAGVEQFF. The CDR3 nucleotides read TGTGCCATCAATCAATTGGGACTAGCGGGAGTTGAGCAGTTCTTC. The genes are TRBV10-3 and TRBJ2-1; 14 nucleotides match TRBD2. Looked up from germline, CDR1 is ENHRY and CDR2 is SYGVKD. This CDR3 spans 15 amino acids. Trimming cost V 7 bases and J 9 bases; bases outside gene matches: 8.

This clonotype appeared a few times. A much larger clone differs from this one at a single base, so this may be a read error. V is TRBV6-1 and J is TRBJ2-1; D call uncertain. The CDR3 has 14 residues. V was cut by 8 bases and J by 6 bases, with 17 bases left in between. Germline V gene sequence: CDR1 MNHNS, CDR2 SASEGT. The CDR3 loop is CASGVRNSLNEQFF. CDR3 DNA: TGTGCCAGCGGGGTCCGGAACAGCCTCAATGAGCAGTTCTTC.

Details on this clonotype: This sequence may be a read error, since a much larger clone differs from it by one base. This rearrangement joins TRBV12-3 or TRBV12-4 to TRBJ2-5; D is perhaps TRBD2 (6 bases). Trimming took 2 bases from V and 5 from J, leaving 15 bases between them. The CDR3 runs 15 residues. The CDR3: CASSLKTGTPETQYF. As DNA, the CDR3 is TGTGCCAGCAGTTTAAAGACTGGGACTCCGGAGACCCAGTACTTC.

Ten or more counts support this clonotype. The CDR3 region has the DNA TGTGCCAGCTTCGGGACTAGCGCAACCAATGAGCAGTTCTTC. Translation gives CASFGTSATNEQFF. This chain links TRBV28 with TRBJ2-1, with 10 bases aligning to TRBD2. The CDR3 totals 14 residues. The germline V gene has CDR1 MDHEN and CDR2 SYDVKM. Germline trimming cut 8 bases from V and 6 bases from J; bases unmatched to any gene: 7.

This clonotype was observed many times. The chain employs TRBV28 and TRBJ2-7, with a possible D match to TRBD1 (6 bases). V lost 5 bases to trimming and J lost 0 bases, with 14 bases between them. Per the germline V gene, CDR1 is MDHEN and CDR2 is SYDVKM. This CDR3 is 15 amino acids long. CDR3: CASSDRLRSSYEQYF. CDR3 bases: TGTGCCAGCAGTGACAGGTTGCGAAGCTCCTACGAGCAGTACTTC.

Many counts were recorded for this clonotype. The chain employs TRBV28 and TRBJ2-1; 8 bases fit TRBD1. The germline V gene has CDR1 MDHEN and CDR2 SYDVKM. Trimming removed 6 bases from V and 3 bases from J; junction bases left unmatched: 7. This CDR3 has 15 amino acids. The CDR3 bases are TGTGCCAGCAGCCTGACAGGGGCGGACTACAATGAGCAGTTCTTC. This encodes CASSLTGADYNEQFF.

This clonotype was recorded at least ten times. The chain uses TRBV18 and TRBJ1-2; D gene unclear. Per germline, CDR1 KGHSH and CDR2 LQKENI. Trimming pared 3 bases from V and 4 bases from J, leaving 12 bases between. This CDR3 is built from 14 residues. The CDR3 is CASSPPESFYGYTF. The CDR3 nucleotides are TGTGCCAGCTCACCCCCGGAGTCTTTCTATGGCTACACCTTC.

V is TRBV20-1 and J is TRBJ2-5; D gene unclear. V was clipped by 3 bases and J by 1 base, with 9 bases between them. Germline V CDR1 and CDR2: DFQATT, SNEGSKA (reference sequence). The CDR3 runs 13 residues. The CDR3 nucleotides are TGCAGTGCTAGTCGGCAGTCCCAAGAGACCCAGTACTTC. This translates into CSASRQSQETQYF.

This clonotype was detected ten times or more. CDR3 sequence reads: CASSDGDGSYEQYF. The CDR3 bases are TGTGCCAGCAGTGACGGGGACGGATCCTACGAGCAGTACTTC. The J gene is TRBJ2-7, the V gene TRBV2; D is perhaps TRBD1 or TRBD2 (5 bases each). The CDR3 is 14 residues long. Germline CDR1 and CDR2: SNHLY and FYNNEI. V gave up 3 bases and J gave up 1 base, with 10 bases separating them.

The table lists this clonotype with many counts. J is TRBJ2-3 and V is TRBV11-2; 10 nucleotides match TRBD1. Germline V gene sequence: CDR1 SGHAT, CDR2 FQNNGV. Trimming at V came to 4 bases and at J to 7 bases, leaving 14 bases not matched to a gene. The CDR3 runs 17 residues. This CDR3 reads CASSSYLRDRGPNTQYF. The CDR3, as DNA: TGTGCCAGCAGCTCCTACCTCCGGGACAGGGGTCCAAATACGCAGTATTTT.

Of note for this clonotype: A much bigger clone sits one base away, suggesting this may be a read error. This rearrangement joins TRBV19 to TRBJ1-1; a weak D match, TRBD1 (5 bases). The germline CDR1 and CDR2 sequences are LNHDA and SQIVND (reference sequence). This CDR3 is 14 amino acids long. V gave up 11 bases and J gave up 1 base, with 17 bases separating them. DNA for the CDR3: TGTGCCGGTGAGGGGCCAGGGAAGAACACTGAAGCTTTCTTT. Amino acids: CAGEGPGKNTEAFF.

This clonotype was counted between two and nine times. This chain uses TRBV20-1 with TRBJ2-7; the match to TRBD2 covers 7 bases. The germline gives CDR1 DFQATT, CDR2 SNEGSKA (reference sequence). The CDR3 runs to 11 residues. V was pared by 7 bases and J by 7 bases, with 7 bases of the junction left unmatched. This chain's CDR3 is CSEAGEREQYF. In nucleotides, the CDR3 is TGCAGTGAGGCGGGGGAAAGGGAGCAGTACTTC.

This clonotype was observed at least ten times. The rearrangement uses TRBV27 and TRBJ1-5, with D possibly TRBD1 on 6 matching bases. V was pared by 6 bases and J by 3 bases, with 18 bases between. Germline lookup yields CDR1 MNHEY and CDR2 SMNVEV (reference sequence). The CDR3 length is 16 residues. The CDR3 coding sequence is TGTGCCAGCAGCACTGAGGGCCCAGGGGTCAATCAGCCCCAGCATTTT. Its protein is CASSTEGPGVNQPQHF.

This clonotype was recorded many times. The CDR3 region has the DNA TGCAGTGCTAGGGCTAGCGGGAGGACCACCGGGGAGCTGTTTTTT. Protein sequence: CSARASGRTTGELFF. The rearrangement joins TRBV20-1 to TRBJ2-2, with 11 positions matching TRBD2. CDR1 is DFQATT and CDR2 is SNEGSKA in the germline V gene (reference sequence). V shed 3 bases, J shed 4 bases, and the junction held 4 bases outside the gene matches. The length of the CDR3 is 15 residues.

V gene TRBV28 combines with J gene TRBJ2-3, with D uncertain. The ends were cut back, 3 bases at V and 5 bases at J, with 12 bases in the middle. The V gene's germline CDR1 is MDHEN and CDR2 SYDVKM. There are 14 residues in the CDR3. The CDR3 DNA sequence: TGTGCCAGCAGTTTGTTCCTCGGTGGAGATACGCAGTATTTT. Its protein product is CASSLFLGGDTQYF.

This chain joins TRBV4-1 and TRBJ2-3; D not certain. The CDR3 spans 17 residues. CDR1 and CDR2 (germline): MGHRA, YSYEKL. The V end was cut by 0 bases, the J end by 1 base, with 14 bases between. The CDR3 DNA reads as TGCGCCAGCAGCCAAGAAGATCCAGGCCGGGGCACAGATACGCAGTATTTT. Translation: CASSQEDPGRGTDTQYF.

This clonotype was observed a few times. Germline and junction disagree at one end, which may indicate a read error. CDR3: CASGLYSGTLSYEQYF. As DNA, the CDR3 is TGTGCCAGCGGCTTATATAGCGGGACTCTATCCTACGAGCAGTACTTC. The chain recombines TRBV11-3 with TRBJ2-7; 8 bases fit TRBD2. This CDR3 spans 16 amino acids. The germline CDR1 and CDR2 sequences are SGHNT and YENEEA.

At least ten counts were recorded for this clonotype. The V call is TRBV19, the J call TRBJ1-5; the match to TRBD1 covers 10 bases. The CDR3 contains 14 residues. V lost 4 bases and J lost 11; bases outside the gene matches: 8. Germline assignment: CDR1 LNHDA and CDR2 SQIVND (reference sequence). The CDR3 DNA follows: TGTGCCAGTAGTACAGAACCGGGACAGGGGTCCCAGCATTTT. The encoded protein is CASSTEPGQGSQHF. Full variable domain (missing parts from reference TRBV19 and TRBJ1-5): DGGITQSPKYLFRKEGQNVTLSCEQNLNHDAMYWYRQDPGQGLRLIYYSQIVNDFQKGDIAEGYSVSREKKESFPLTVTSAQKNPTAFYLCASSTEPGQGSQHFGDGTRLSIL.

This clonotype was picked up many times. The gene calls are TRBV18 and TRBJ2-5, with no clear D. The CDR3 contains 14 residues. Germline-derived CDR1 and CDR2 are KGHSH and LQKENI. The V end was cut by 2 bases, the J end by 1 base, with 8 bases between. CDR3 coding DNA: TGTGCCAGCTCACCAGGGCCAGCCCAAGAGACCCAGTACTTC. As protein: CASSPGPAQETQYF.

This clonotype was recorded at least ten times. The chain employs TRBV6-1 and TRBJ2-1, with a possible D match to TRBD2 (6 bases). Germline CDR1 reads MNHNS; CDR2 reads SASEGT. The ends were cut back, 4 bases at V and 2 bases at J, with 9 bases in the middle. CDR3 length: 14 amino acids. CDR3 sequence: CASSVAEAYNEQFF. In DNA form, the CDR3 reads TGTGCCAGCAGTGTAGCGGAAGCCTACAATGAGCAGTTCTTC.

The CDR3 region has the DNA TGTGCCAGCAGCCAAGTCTCGAGTACGCAGTATTTT. Amino acids: CASSQVSSTQYF. J is TRBJ2-3 and V is TRBV3-1; D ambiguous. Germline CDR1 reads LGHDT; CDR2 reads YNNKEL (reference sequence). The CDR3 loop spans 12 amino acids. V was cut by 1 base and J by 8 bases, with 7 bases left in between.